The 23 T cell receptor beta chains below all came from one sample that was sequenced in a study of blood T cells in healthy people across ages. Primers used in a second PCR of roughly 7 to 12 cycles were a sample-barcoded 5' primer and a J-beta primer mix. TCRdb independently ran MiXCR on the 5' RACE reads; one entry per CDR3 protein. In the table there are under 1,000,000 distinct CDR3 sequences, roughly 35% of which are singletons. Sequenced input: blood. These receptors all come from a man aged 18-30 years in good health.

The rearrangement joins TRBV19 to TRBJ1-1, with 7 bases aligning to TRBD1. This CDR3 spans 13 amino acids. V lost 7 bases, J lost 6 bases, and 8 bases stayed unmatched. The germline V gene encodes CDR1 LNHDA and CDR2 SQIVND (reference sequence). The CDR3 region has the DNA TGTGCCAGTACTGACAGGGTTGAGGCTGAAGCTTTCTTT. Protein sequence: CASTDRVEAEAFF.

About this clonotype itself: The CDR3 does not close with the conserved phenylalanine or tryptophan, likely indicating a read error. The chain carries TRBV4-3 and TRBJ2-1, with D possibly being TRBD2 (5 bases). This CDR3 has 13 residues. Germline CDR1 and CDR2: LGHNA and YSLEER. Trimming removed 6 bases from V and 6 bases from J, with 12 bases in between. The CDR3 sequence is CASRADHCNEQFL. The DNA of the CDR3 is TGCGCCAGCAGAGCGGACCACTGCAATGAGCAGTTCTTG.

The sample holds many counts of this clonotype. In nucleotides, the CDR3 is TGCAGCGTACTGACAGGGGCAAGCTCCTACGAGCAGTACTTC. Translated: CSVLTGASSYEQYF. V is TRBV29-1 and J is TRBJ2-7, with 8 bases fitting TRBD1. From germline, CDR1 is SQVTM and CDR2 ANQGSEA. The CDR3 is 14 residues long. V trimming: 6 bases; J trimming: 0 bases; junction bases outside the gene matches: 7.

For this clonotype: A much larger clone differs from this one at a single base, so this may be a read error. The chain carries TRBV6-5 and TRBJ2-7; D call uncertain. Trimming took off 0 bases at V and 0 bases at J, with 9 bases between the two ends. CDR1 MNHEY and CDR2 SVGAGI come from the germline V gene. The CDR3 runs to 15 residues. CDR3 protein: CASSYSARSSYEQYF. DNA of the CDR3: TGTGCCAGCAGTTACTCGGCGAGGAGCTCCTACGAGCAGTACTTC.

The rearrangement links TRBV7-9 to TRBJ1-3; D is possibly TRBD1 (5 bases). CDR3 length: 18 residues. Trimming shortened V by 5 bases and J by 1 base, and 21 bases separated the two germline ends. Germline assignment: CDR1 SEHNR and CDR2 FQNEAQ (reference sequence). The CDR3 DNA reads TGTGCCAGCAGCACCTACCGCGGGGGAAGAGGATCTGGAAACACCATATATTTT. This codes for CASSTYRGGRGSGNTIYF. The full variable domain, with the rest looked up from reference TRBV7-9 and TRBJ1-3, is DTGVSQNPRHKITKRGQNVTFRCDPISEHNRLYWYRQTLGQGPEFLTYFQNEAQLEKSRLLSDRFSAERPKGSFSTLEIQRTEQGDSAMYLCASSTYRGGRGSGNTIYFGEGSWLTVV.

This rearrangement joins TRBV2 to TRBJ1-2; TRBD1 is a possible D gene (5 bases). CDR3 size: 14 residues. The germline V gene encodes CDR1 SNHLY and CDR2 FYNNEI. V lost 7 bases and J 7 bases, leaving 19 bases between the germline ends. The CDR3, as DNA: TGTGCCAGCACCAGTGGACGGCGGGGCGGTGGCTACACCTTC. Protein product: CASTSGRRGGGYTF. The full variable domain, with the rest looked up from reference TRBV2 and TRBJ1-2, is EPEVTQTPSHQVTQMGQEVILRCVPISNHLYFYWYRQILGQKVEFLVSFYNNEISEKSEIFDDQFSVERPDGSNFTLKIRSTKLEDSAMYFCASTSGRRGGGYTFGSGTRLTVV.

This clonotype has more than one count but fewer than ten. The rearrangement uses TRBV5-1 and TRBJ2-1; possibly TRBD1 for D (6 bases). Germline V gene sequence: CDR1 SGHRS, CDR2 YFSETQ. Deletions cut 4 bases from V and 8 bases from J, with 22 bases between. The length of the CDR3 is 16 residues. The DNA for the CDR3 is TGCGCCAGCAGCCCGGACAGCTCTATCCCCCTCTATGAGCAGTTCTTC. This sequence encodes CASSPDSSIPLYEQFF.

This clonotype was seen a few times. The genes are TRBV9 and TRBJ2-5; either TRBD1 or TRBD2 may supply D (6 bases each). Germline V gives CDR1 SGDLS, CDR2 YYNGEE. This CDR3 is built from 12 residues. Trimming pared 4 bases from V and 7 bases from J, leaving 11 bases between. CDR3 residues: CASSNEGGTQYF. In DNA form, the CDR3 reads TGTGCCAGCAGCAACGAGGGGGGGACCCAGTACTTC. Full variable domain (missing parts from reference TRBV9 and TRBJ2-5): DSGVTQTPKHLITATGQRVTLRCSPRSGDLSVYWYQQSLDQGLQFLIQYYNGEERAKGNILERFSAQQFPDLHSELNLSSLELGDSALYFCASSNEGGTQYFGPGTRLLVL.

V usage is TRBV7-9 and J usage is TRBJ1-4; 9 nucleotides agree with TRBD1. Trimming removed 7 bases from V and 12 bases from J; junction bases left unmatched: 15. Looked up from germline, CDR1 is SEHNR and CDR2 is FQNEAQ (reference sequence). The CDR3 sequence is 15 residues long. The CDR3 loop reads CASTWGQGLARELFF. The CDR3 coding sequence is TGTGCCAGCACCTGGGGACAGGGCCTAGCTAGGGAACTGTTTTTT.

In this sample, this clonotype turned up once. A read error is possible here, since a much larger clone lies one base away. The genes are TRBV29-1 and TRBJ2-1, with D possibly TRBD1 on 7 matching bases. Matching the DNA end better, TRBJ2-7 makes the J call doubtful. The CDR3 contains 13 residues. CDR1 SQVTM and CDR2 ANQGSEA come from the germline V gene. CDR3 in amino acids: CSVRQGGYNEQYF. CDR3 coding DNA: TGCAGCGTAAGGCAGGGGGGCTACAATGAGCAGTACTTC.

CDR3 bases: TGTGCCAGCAGCGTAGATGTGGATTCCCCCATATATGACTATGGCTACACCTTC. It is translated as CASSVDVDSPIYDYGYTF. The chain carries TRBV9 and TRBJ1-2, with D hard to call. The germline V gene encodes CDR1 SGDLS and CDR2 YYNGEE. V lost 0 bases and J 3 bases, leaving 21 bases between the germline ends. This CDR3 region has 18 residues.

This clonotype has more than one count but fewer than ten. The chain is built from TRBV10-3 and TRBJ1-5, with D unresolved. CDR3 length: 16 amino acids. V was pared by 0 bases and J by 0 bases, with 9 bases between. CDR1 and CDR2 (germline): ENHRY, SYGVKD. Here the CDR3 reads CAISESAGISNQPQHF. CDR3 DNA sequence: TGTGCCATCAGTGAGTCTGCGGGGATTAGCAATCAGCCCCAGCATTTT.

This clonotype has at least ten counts. The genes are TRBV20-1 and TRBJ1-5; D may be TRBD1 (6 bases). This CDR3 comprises 16 residues. V was clipped by 6 bases and J by 1 base, with 19 bases between them. Germline values: CDR1 DFQATT, CDR2 SNEGSKA (reference sequence). The CDR3, as DNA: TGCAGTGCCCGTACAGGGTTATTGGGCAGCAATCAGCCCCAGCATTTT. Translated: CSARTGLLGSNQPQHF.

This clonotype was counted a few times. The chain uses TRBV20-1 and TRBJ2-7; 9 bases map to TRBD1. J was trimmed by 0 bases and V by 3 bases; bases with no gene match: 6. Germline CDR1 and CDR2: DFQATT and SNEGSKA (reference sequence). This CDR3 is 15 amino acids long. The CDR3, as DNA: TGCAGTGCTAGTTATAGGGACAGGGACTCCTACGAGCAGTACTTC. As protein: CSASYRDRDSYEQYF.

On this clonotype itself: Since a much larger clone is just one base distant, this may be a read error. The rearrangement joins TRBV9 to TRBJ1-2, with D tentatively TRBD1 (6 bases). The length of the CDR3 is 18 residues. Germline values: CDR1 SGDLS, CDR2 YYNGEE. Trimming removed 0 bases at V and 4 bases at J, with 22 bases between. DNA of the CDR3: TGTGCCAGCAGCGTAGGGGGTGGGGGGCCCTACTCTAGCTATGGCTACACCTTC. It codes for CASSVGGGGPYSSYGYTF.

This clonotype appeared many times. The chain links TRBV27 to TRBJ2-3, with 12 bases matching TRBD2. V dropped 7 bases and J dropped 2; count of bases not matched to a gene: 4. The CDR3 spans 15 residues. CDR1 and CDR2 (germline): MNHEY, SMNVEV (reference sequence). The CDR3 DNA reads as TGTGCCAGCAACAGACTAGCGGGGGACACAGATACGCAGTATTTT. Its translation: CASNRLAGDTDTQYF.

The chain has TRBV11-2 and TRBJ1-2, with a weak D call TRBD1 (5 bases). Germline V gives CDR1 SGHAT, CDR2 FQNNGV. The CDR3 is 15 residues long. The V and J ends lost 5 bases and 6 bases respectively, with 19 bases between them. The CDR3 DNA is TGTGCCAGCAGCCCCAACCGGGGGACCTACCATGGCTACACCTTC. Translated, it gives CASSPNRGTYHGYTF. The complete variable domain, with remaining parts taken from reference TRBV11-2 and TRBJ1-2, reads EAGVAQSPRYKIIEKRQSVAFWCNPISGHATLYWYQQILGQGPKLLIQFQNNGVVDDSQLPKDRFSAERLKGVDSTLKIQPAKLEDSAVYLCASSPNRGTYHGYTFGSGTRLTVV.

The sample holds a few counts of this clonotype. The chain joins TRBV20-1 to TRBJ1-4; D gene unclear. The CDR3 runs 15 residues. With 0 bases removed from V and 6 bases from J, the gap between germline ends came to 14 bases. The germline V gene has CDR1 DFQATT and CDR2 SNEGSKA (reference sequence). The CDR3 bases are TGCAGTGCTAGAGACTCAGGCAGTAATTATGAAAAACTGTTTTTT. Protein: CSARDSGSNYEKLFF.

This clonotype was seen ten or more times. V and J are TRBV20-1 and TRBJ2-1, with 12 bases matching TRBD2. J lost 7 bases, V lost 3 bases, and 10 bases had no gene match. The CDR3 has 16 residues. Germline V gene data show CDR1 as DFQATT and CDR2 as SNEGSKA (reference sequence). The CDR3 nucleotides are TGCAGTGCTAGGCTAGCGGGGGGGCGTTTTATTAATGAGCAGTTCTTC. The encoded protein is CSARLAGGRFINEQFF.

This clonotype has at least ten counts. V gene TRBV29-1 combines with J gene TRBJ2-1; D not resolved. This CDR3 is built from 11 residues. Trimming shortened V by 2 bases and J by 9 bases, and 8 bases separated the two germline ends. CDR1 is SQVTM, CDR2 ANQGSEA, per germline. CDR3 nucleotides: TGCAGCGTTGAAAGAATTCCTGAGCAGTTCTTC. Its translation is CSVERIPEQFF.

The V call is TRBV5-5, the J call TRBJ2-3; 10 nucleotides match TRBD1. J lost 1 base, V lost 1 base, and 6 bases had no gene match. This CDR3 contains 17 residues. Looked up from germline, CDR1 is SGHKS and CDR2 is YYEKEE (reference sequence). CDR3: CASSLSGTGARTDTQYF. The CDR3 DNA is TGTGCCAGCAGCTTGTCCGGGACAGGGGCCCGCACAGATACGCAGTATTTT.

This clonotype was seen only a few times. V is TRBV9 and J is TRBJ1-2, with 10 bases lining up with TRBD1. The CDR3 has 15 residues. The V segment lost 3 bases and the J segment 3 bases; nucleotides outside the gene matches: 5. Germline V CDR1 and CDR2: SGDLS, YYNGEE. The CDR3 loop reads CASSAEGQGYYGYTF. CDR3 sequence (DNA): TGTGCCAGCAGCGCCGAGGGACAGGGGTACTATGGCTACACCTTC.

Comments on this clonotype: It may be a read error: a sequence one base away is much more abundant. This chain joins TRBV7-6 and TRBJ2-7; TRBD2 matches at 12 bases. V lost 2 bases, J lost 7 bases, and 9 bases stayed unmatched. The CDR3 is 16 amino acids. From germline, CDR1 is SGHVS and CDR2 FNYEAQ. The CDR3 coding sequence is TGTGCCAGCAGCTTATGGACTAGCGGGGACTTAGGGGAGCAGTACTTC. Translation: CASSLWTSGDLGEQYF.